This TCR beta chain was recovered during a study of T cell changes during pregnancy in multiple sclerosis. Germline lookup yields CDR1 MNHNS and CDR2 SASEGT. V lost 1 base and J 4 bases, leaving 10 bases between the germline ends. The CDR3 consists of 14 residues. Clones were read by immunoSEQ multiplex PCR, and TCRdb kept only the in-frame ones, dropping some. The table includes about 54,000 clones, around 92% detected once. This receptor was identified in a female donor in good health, enrolled as a control in a pregnancy study. The chain links TRBV6-1 to TRBJ1-2; perhaps TRBD1 as D (5 bases). The specimen comprised peripheral blood, sampled after pregnancy. CDR3 nucleotides: TGTGCCAGCAGTGAAGTCGGCAGGGTCTATGGCTACACCTTC. It encodes CASSEVGRVYGYTF.